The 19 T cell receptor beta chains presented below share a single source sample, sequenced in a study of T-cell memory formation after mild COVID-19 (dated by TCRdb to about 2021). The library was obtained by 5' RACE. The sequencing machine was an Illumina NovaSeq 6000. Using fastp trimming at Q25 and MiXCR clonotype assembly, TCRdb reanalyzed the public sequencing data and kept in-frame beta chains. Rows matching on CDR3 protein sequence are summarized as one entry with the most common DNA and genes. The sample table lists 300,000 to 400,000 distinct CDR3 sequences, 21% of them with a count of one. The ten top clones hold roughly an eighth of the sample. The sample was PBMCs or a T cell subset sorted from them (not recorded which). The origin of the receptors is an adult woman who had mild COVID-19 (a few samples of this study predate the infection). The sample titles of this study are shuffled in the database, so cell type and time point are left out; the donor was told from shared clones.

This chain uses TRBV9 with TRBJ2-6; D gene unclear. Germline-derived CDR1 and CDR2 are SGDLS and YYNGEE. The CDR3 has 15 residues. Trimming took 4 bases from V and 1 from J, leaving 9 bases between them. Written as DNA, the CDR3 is TGTGCCAGCAGCTTACAACATTCTGGGGCCAACGTCCTGACTTTC. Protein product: CASSLQHSGANVLTF.

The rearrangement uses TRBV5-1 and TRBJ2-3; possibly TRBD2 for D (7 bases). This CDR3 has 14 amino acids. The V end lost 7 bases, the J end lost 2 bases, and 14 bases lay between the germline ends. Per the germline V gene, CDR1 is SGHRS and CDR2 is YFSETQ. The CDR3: CASLRGGNTDTQYF. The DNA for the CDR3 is TGCGCCAGCCTAAGGGGGGGCAACACAGATACGCAGTATTTT. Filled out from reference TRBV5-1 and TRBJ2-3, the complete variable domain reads KAGVTQTPRYLIKTRGQQVTLSCSPISGHRSVSWYQQTPGQGLQFLFEYFSETQRNKGNFPGRFSGRQFSNSRSEMNVSTLELGDSALYLCASLRGGNTDTQYFGPGTRLTVL.

CDR3 sequence: CASSFNSGAYNEQFF. CDR3 nucleotide sequence: TGTGCCAGCAGTTTCAATAGCGGGGCATACAATGAGCAGTTCTTC. The J gene is TRBJ2-1, the V gene TRBV12-3 or TRBV12-4; TRBD2 agrees at 8 bases. J gave up 4 bases and V 3 bases, and 5 bases lay outside the gene matches. The CDR3 contains 15 residues.

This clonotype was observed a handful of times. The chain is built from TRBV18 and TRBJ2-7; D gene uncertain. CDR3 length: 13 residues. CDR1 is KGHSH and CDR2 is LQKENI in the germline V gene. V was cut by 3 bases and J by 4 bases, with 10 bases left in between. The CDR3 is CASSPSSGYEQYF. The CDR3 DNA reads TGTGCCAGCTCACCGTCGTCGGGTTACGAGCAGTACTTC.

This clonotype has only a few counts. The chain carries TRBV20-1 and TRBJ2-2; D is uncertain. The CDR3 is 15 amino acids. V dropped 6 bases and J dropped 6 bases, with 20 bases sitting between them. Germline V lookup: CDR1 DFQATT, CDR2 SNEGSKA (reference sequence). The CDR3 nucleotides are TGCAGTGCCTTCAGCGATCAGGACCGGCCCGGGGAGCTGTTTTTT. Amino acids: CSAFSDQDRPGELFF.

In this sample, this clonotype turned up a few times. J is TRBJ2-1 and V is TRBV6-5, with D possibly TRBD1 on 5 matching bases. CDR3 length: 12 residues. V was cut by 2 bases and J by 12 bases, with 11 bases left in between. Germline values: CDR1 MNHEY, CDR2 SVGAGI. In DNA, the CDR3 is TGTGCCAGCAGTTACCCGGGCCAGGGGCAGTTCTTC. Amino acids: CASSYPGQGQFF.

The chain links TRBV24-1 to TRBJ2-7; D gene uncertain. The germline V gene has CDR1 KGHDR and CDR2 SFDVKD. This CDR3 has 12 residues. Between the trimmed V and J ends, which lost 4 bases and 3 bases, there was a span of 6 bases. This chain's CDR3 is CATSDRIYEQYF. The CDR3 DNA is TGTGCCACCAGTGACCGGATCTACGAGCAGTACTTC.

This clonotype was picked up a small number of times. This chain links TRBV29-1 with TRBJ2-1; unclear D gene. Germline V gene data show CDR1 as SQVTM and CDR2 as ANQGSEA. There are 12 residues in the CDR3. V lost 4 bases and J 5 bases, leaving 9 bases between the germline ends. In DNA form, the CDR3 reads TGCAGCGTTGGGAAAGGGAACAATGAGCAGTTCTTC. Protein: CSVGKGNNEQFF.

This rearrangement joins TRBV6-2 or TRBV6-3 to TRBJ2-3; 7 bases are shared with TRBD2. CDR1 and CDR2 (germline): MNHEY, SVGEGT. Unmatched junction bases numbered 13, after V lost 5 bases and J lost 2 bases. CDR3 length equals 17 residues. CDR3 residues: CASSDPLADRHTDTQYF. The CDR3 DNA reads TGTGCCAGCAGTGACCCCCTAGCGGACCGCCACACAGATACGCAGTATTTT.

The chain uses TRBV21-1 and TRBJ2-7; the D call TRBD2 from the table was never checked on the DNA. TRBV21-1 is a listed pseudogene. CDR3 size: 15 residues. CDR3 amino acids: CARAGTSGSMNEQYF. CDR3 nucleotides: TGTGCCAGGGCCGGGACTAGCGGGAGCATGAACGAGCAGTACTTC.

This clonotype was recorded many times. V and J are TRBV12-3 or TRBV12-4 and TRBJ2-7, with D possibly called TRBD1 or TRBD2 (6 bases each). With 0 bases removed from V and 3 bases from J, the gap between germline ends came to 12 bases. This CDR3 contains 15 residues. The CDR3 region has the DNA TGTGCCAGCAGTTTAGCCGCGGGACATTTCTACGAGCAGTACTTC. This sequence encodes CASSLAAGHFYEQYF.

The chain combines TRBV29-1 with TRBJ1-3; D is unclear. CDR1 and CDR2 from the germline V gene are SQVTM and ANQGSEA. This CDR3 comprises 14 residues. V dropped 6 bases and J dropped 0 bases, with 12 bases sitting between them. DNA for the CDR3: TGCAGCGTCACCAACAGAAACTCTGGAAACACCATATATTTT. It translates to CSVTNRNSGNTIYF.

The CDR3 sequence: CSAREPGQGGHEQFF. DNA of the CDR3: TGCAGTGCTAGAGAACCGGGACAGGGGGGCCATGAGCAGTTCTTC. The chain joins TRBV20-1 to TRBJ2-1; 11 nucleotides line up with TRBD1. CDR3 length equals 15 residues. In germline, CDR1 is DFQATT, CDR2 SNEGSKA (reference sequence). The J segment lost 8 bases and the V segment lost 0 bases, leaving 6 bases of the junction unmatched.

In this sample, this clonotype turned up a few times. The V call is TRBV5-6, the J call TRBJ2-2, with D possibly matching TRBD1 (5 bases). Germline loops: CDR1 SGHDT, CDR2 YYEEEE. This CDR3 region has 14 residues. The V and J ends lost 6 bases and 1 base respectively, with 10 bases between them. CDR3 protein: CASKRQGNTGELFF. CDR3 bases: TGTGCCAGCAAGAGGCAGGGGAACACCGGGGAGCTGTTTTTT.

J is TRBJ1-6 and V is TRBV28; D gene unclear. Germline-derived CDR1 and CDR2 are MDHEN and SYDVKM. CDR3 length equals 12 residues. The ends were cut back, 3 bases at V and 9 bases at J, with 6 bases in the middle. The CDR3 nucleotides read TGTGCCAGCAGTTTGCAGGTTTCACCCCTCCACTTT. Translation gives CASSLQVSPLHF.

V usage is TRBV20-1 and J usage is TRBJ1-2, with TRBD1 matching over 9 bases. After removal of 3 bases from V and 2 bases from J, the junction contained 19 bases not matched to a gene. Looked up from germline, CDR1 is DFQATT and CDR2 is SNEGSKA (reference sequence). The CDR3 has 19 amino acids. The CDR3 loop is CSASHLPGQGIQRNYGYTF. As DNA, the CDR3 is TGCAGTGCTAGTCATCTTCCGGGACAGGGCATTCAAAGGAACTATGGCTACACCTTC.

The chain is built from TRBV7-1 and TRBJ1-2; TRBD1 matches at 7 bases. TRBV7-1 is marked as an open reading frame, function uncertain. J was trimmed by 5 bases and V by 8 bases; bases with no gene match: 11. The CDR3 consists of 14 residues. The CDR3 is CASRVGGGGYGYTF. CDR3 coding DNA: TGTGCCAGCCGAGTAGGAGGGGGCGGGTATGGCTACACCTTC.

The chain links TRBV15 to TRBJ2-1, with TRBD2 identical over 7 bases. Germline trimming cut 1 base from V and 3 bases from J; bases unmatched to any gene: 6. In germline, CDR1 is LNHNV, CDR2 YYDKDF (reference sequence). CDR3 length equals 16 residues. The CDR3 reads CATSRVGGVLYNEQFF. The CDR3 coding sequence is TGTGCCACCAGCAGAGTGGGAGGGGTACTCTACAATGAGCAGTTCTTC.

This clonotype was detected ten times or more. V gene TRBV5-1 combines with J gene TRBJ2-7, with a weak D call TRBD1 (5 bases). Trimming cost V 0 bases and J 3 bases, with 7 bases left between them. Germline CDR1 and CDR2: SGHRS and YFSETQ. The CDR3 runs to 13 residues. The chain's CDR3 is CASSLGQFYEQYF. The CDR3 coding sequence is TGCGCCAGCAGCTTGGGACAGTTCTACGAGCAGTACTTC.